This note documents a single TCR beta chain sequence. This sample was included in a study of T cells in Graves' hyperthyroidism and ophthalmopathy. V lost 1 base and J lost 0, with 7 bases in between. CDR3 length: 14 residues. Germline values: CDR1 SQVTM, CDR2 ANQGSEA. Amplification targeted TCR beta CDR3 regions from RNA transcripts. First-round RT-PCR with HTBI primers amplified the TCR CDR3 region. One entry per CDR3 protein results from TCRdb running MiXCR on the multiplex PCR reads. In the table there are some 530,000 distinct CDR3 sequences, about 22% of which are singletons. Disease duration was under 3 months in the ophthalmopathy patients, who also had a Clinical Activity Score of at least 3 and a NOSPECS grade of at least 4. Patients showing uncontrolled infection, other autoimmune disease, pregnancy or lactation were ineligible. Each 10 ml fresh peripheral blood draw supplied the PBMCs.

The rearrangement uses TRBV29-1 and TRBJ1-3, with TRBD1 as a possible D gene (5 bases). The sequencing input was blood. This sequence originates from a woman aged 70-85 years with Graves' ophthalmopathy. CDR3 residues: CSVEVGGSGNTIYF. Here the CDR3 DNA reads TGCAGCGTTGAAGTTGGGGGCTCTGGAAACACCATATATTTT.